Below are 5 T cell receptor beta chains sequenced from a single sample in a study of tumor-infiltrating lymphocytes in primary liver carcinoma. The input was about 490 ng total RNA; TCR beta cDNA was made from it with a constant-region primer. What produced the TCR beta libraries was three nested multiplex PCR rounds using slightly modified ARM-PCR. Both of the initial two PCR rounds ran for around 9 cycles and employed TRBV1-TRBV30 forward primers alongside a C-beta reverse primer. TCRdb re-analysed the multiplex PCR reads in MiXCR, keeping a single row per CDR3 protein. This sample has about 50,000 distinct CDR3 sequences, with around 77% found just once. Taking about 17-32 mg of unsorted bulk tissue, the authors co-extracted RNA and DNA. Source material: liver tumor tissue from sampling region 5. Indicated subset: tumor region T5, tumor centre. These receptors originate from a man aged 40-49 years with primary liver carcinoma and hepatitis B virus infection.

The chain carries TRBV5-5 and TRBJ1-2, with D possibly TRBD1 on 6 matching bases. Germline CDR1 and CDR2: SGHKS and YYEKEE (reference sequence). V lost 4 bases and J lost 8, with 24 bases in between. The CDR3 has 16 amino acids. CDR3: CASSPHPDRIKYGYTF. The DNA of the CDR3 is TGTGCCAGCAGCCCTCACCCGGACAGAATTAAGTACGGCTACACCTTC.

This chain joins TRBV11-3 and TRBJ2-1; D not certain. Trimming took 10 bases from V and 5 from J, leaving 18 bases between them. Germline V lookup: CDR1 SGHNT, CDR2 YENEEA. The CDR3 totals 14 residues. CDR3 DNA: TGTGCCATCAGTTTAGACGTCTCGAACAATGAGCAGTTCTTC. Residues: CAISLDVSNNEQFF.

Regarding this clonotype: An end of the junction does not agree with germline; a read error may underlie this. This chain uses TRBV11-2 with TRBJ2-3; the match to TRBD2 covers 11 bases. The CDR3 length is 16 residues. CDR1 is SGHAT and CDR2 is FQNNGV in the germline V gene. This CDR3 is CTSSLRLAGRTDTQYF. The CDR3 region has the DNA TGTACCAGTAGCTTAAGACTAGCGGGGAGAACAGATACGCAGTATTTT.

A remark on this clonotype: This is likely a read error, given that the CDR3 carries no conserved phenylalanine or tryptophan at its end. Because the CDR3's place on the DNA is in doubt, the DNA is left out and the CDR3 is given as listed by TCRdb. The chain has TRBV6-1 and TRBJ2-5; the table's D call, TRBD1, was not checked against the DNA. The CDR3 adds up to 19 amino acids, both ends counted. The germline gives CDR1 MNHNS, CDR2 SASEGT. The CDR3 reads CASSEGWSGRPTGQETQCS.

This clonotype was observed many times. The genes are TRBV24-1 and TRBJ2-5; D gene uncertain. This CDR3 comprises 12 residues. The germline gives CDR1 KGHDR, CDR2 SFDVKD. Deletions cut 3 bases from V and 2 bases from J, with 3 bases between. The DNA for the CDR3 is TGTGCCACCAGTGATCATCAAGAGACCCAGTACTTC. Residues: CATSDHQETQYF.